The 26 T cell receptor beta chains in this list originate from one sample, sequenced in a study of T cells in women clearing cervical HPV infection (dated by TCRdb to the late 2010s). The library came from the immunoSEQ multiplex PCR assay. The table comes from immuneACCESS by way of TCRdb, which keeps in-frame sequences with V and J called. Part of the clones is missing from these tables; in studies checked, under half for an unresolved V gene and the rest for unknown reasons. This sample's table carries 30,000 or so clones. Clones ranked in the top ten supply roughly 8% of the sample. Sequenced: blood buffy coat. The receptors were sampled from a woman aged 18 to 75 with a cervical HPV16 infection that either progressed to CIN3+ or cleared (not recorded which).

Concerning this clone itself: The CDR3 goes on 3 residues after the read ends, and that part is filled in from the germline J gene. The gene calls are TRBV12-5 and TRBJ2-3; possibly TRBD2 for D (6 bases). The CDR3 runs 16 residues. Trimming removed 0 bases from V and 5 bases from J, with 15 bases in between. The germline gives CDR1 LGHNT, CDR2 FRNRAP. The CDR3 is CASGLVVAGKEDTQYF. The CDR3 bases that were read are TGTGCTAGTGGTTTGGTGGTTGCGGGAAAGGAAGATACG.

Notes on this clone: The read ends 3 residues shy of where the CDR3 ends; the end is completed using the germline J gene. The V gene is TRBV6-2 or TRBV6-3, the J gene TRBJ1-5; D is unresolved. V lost 5 bases and J 5 bases, leaving 7 bases between the germline ends. Germline V lookup: CDR1 MNHEY, CDR2 SVGEGT. This CDR3 comprises 12 residues. CDR3 DNA, as far as it was read: TGTGCCAGCAGTCAGACTGATCAGCCC. Its protein is CASSQTDQP. The CDR3 reads in full as CASSQTDQPQHF.

Remarks on this clone: The read terminates 3 residues ahead of where the CDR3 ends, so the germline J gene completes it. The V call is TRBV5-1, the J call TRBJ2-2, with D perhaps matching TRBD2 (6 bases). Germline CDR1 SGHRS, CDR2 YFSETQ. V was trimmed by 2 bases and J by 7 bases, leaving 12 bases between them. This CDR3 region has 14 residues. The CDR3 bases that were read are TGCGCCAGCAGCTTAGCCTTGGAGGGCGGGGAG. Protein: CASSLALEGGE. The full CDR3 protein reads CASSLALEGGELFF.

Worth noting for this clone: The sample has other DNA sequences that encode this CDR3 too. CDR3 DNA (partial): TGTGCCAGTCGTCCAGGACGGACTTCACCGCCC. It codes for CASRPGRTSPP. The whole CDR3 reads CASRPGRTSPPQHF. The chain links TRBV19 to TRBJ1-5, with unresolved D. With the read ending 3 residues before the CDR3 end, the germline J gene is used to fill in that end. Germline V gene data show CDR1 as LNHDA and CDR2 as SQIVND (reference sequence). The CDR3 has 14 residues. V lost 8 bases and J 9 bases, leaving 20 bases between the germline ends.

Notes on this clone: With the read ending 3 residues before the CDR3 end, the germline J gene is used to fill in that end. The chain joins TRBV2 to TRBJ2-3; 9 nucleotides match TRBD1. Germline CDR1 is SNHLY and CDR2 is FYNNEI. The CDR3 has 16 amino acids. With 3 bases clipped from V and 2 bases from J, the junction kept 6 bases outside the gene matches. This chain's CDR3 is CASSESQGAVTDTQYF. The covered CDR3 bases are TGTGCCAGCAGTGAGTCACAGGGGGCAGTCACAGATACG.

Note on this clone: Its ends do not fully match the called genes, so a read error is possible. Read sequence stops 3 residues before the CDR3 end, and the germline J gene provides the missing end. The sample holds other DNA sequences that translate to the same CDR3. This chain connects TRBV2 to TRBJ1-3, with D possibly TRBD1 on 6 matching bases. CDR1 SNHLY and CDR2 FYNNEI come from the germline V gene. The CDR3 has 14 amino acids. CDR3 bases read: TGTGCCAGCAGTGAGCGGACAGCTGGAAACACG. It encodes CASSERTAGNT. Given in full, the CDR3 is CASSERTAGNTIYF.

Concerning this clone itself: Read coverage stops 3 residues before the CDR3 terminus; the germline J gene supplies the remainder. This chain links TRBV7-3 with TRBJ2-3; D tentatively fits TRBD1 or TRBD2 (7 bases each). CDR3 size: 16 residues. In germline, CDR1 is SGHTA, CDR2 FQGTGA. The CDR3 loop is CASSSSWEGARETQYF. The CDR3 bases that were read are TGTGCCAGCAGCTCCTCCTGGGAGGGGGCGCGAGAGACG.

Concerning this clone: With the read ending 3 residues before the CDR3 end, the germline J gene is used to fill in that end. The rearrangement uses TRBV19 and TRBJ1-1; D may be TRBD1 (5 bases). CDR3 length equals 15 residues. In germline, CDR1 is LNHDA, CDR2 SQIVND (reference sequence). The CDR3 DNA, read in part, is TGTGCCAGTAAAAAAATTGGGCAAAGTGGGGCAGAA. Protein sequence: CASKKIGQSGAE. The CDR3 reads in full as CASKKIGQSGAEAFF.

Turning to this clone: The CDR3 end is not reached by the read, which stops 3 residues before it; the germline J gene fills it in. This chain uses TRBV6-2 or TRBV6-3 with TRBJ2-1; maybe TRBD2 (6 bases). The V end lost 5 bases, the J end lost 1 base, and 15 bases lay between the germline ends. CDR1 is MNHEY, CDR2 SVGEGT, per germline. This CDR3 spans 16 amino acids. This chain's CDR3 is CASSPAGSGSYNEQFF. The DNA read from the CDR3 is TGTGCCAGCAGTCCTGCGGGGAGCGGGTCCTACAATGAG.

As regards this clone: The CDR3 is cut off 3 residues early in the read; its end comes from the germline J gene. The V gene is TRBV7-9, the J gene TRBJ2-3; D is unclear. CDR1 and CDR2 from the germline V gene are SEHNR and FQNEAQ (reference sequence). The CDR3 covers 12 residues. The sequenced CDR3 bases are TGTGCCAGCAGCCAGGAAGGGTGGGCG. It codes for CASSQEGWA. The entire CDR3 sequence reads CASSQEGWAQYF.

CDR3 region: CASSLDRGGNSPLHF. The sequenced part of the CDR3 DNA is TGTGCCAGCAGCCTAGACCGAGGAGGCAATTCACCC. The V and J genes are TRBV7-3 and TRBJ1-6; D remains unclear. The CDR3 extends 3 residues past the end of the read, so its final part is completed from the germline J gene. The germline CDR1 and CDR2 sequences are SGHTA and FQGTGA. V lost 5 bases, J lost 7 bases, and 15 bases lay in between. The CDR3 consists of 15 residues. Drawing the rest from reference TRBV7-3 and TRBJ1-6, the complete variable domain is GAGVSQTPSNKVTEKGKYVELRCDPISGHTALYWYRQSLGQGPEFLIYFQGTGAADDSGLPNDRFFAVRPEGSVSTLKIQRTERGDSAVYLCASSLDRGGNSPLHFGNGTRLTVT.

The CDR3 protein is CASSWPGQGSRDYTF. The CDR3 bases that were read are TGTGCCAGCAGCTGGCCGGGACAGGGGTCTCGCGAC. V gene TRBV7-6 combines with J gene TRBJ1-2; 10 bases line up with TRBD1. The CDR3 extends 3 residues past the end of the read, so its final part is completed from the germline J gene. In germline, CDR1 is SGHVS, CDR2 FNYEAQ. This CDR3 region has 15 residues.

The DNA read from the CDR3 is TGCGCCAGCAGCTTGGGCGTCAGGGATGTTAACATT. It yields the protein CASSLGVRDVNI. The complete CDR3 protein is CASSLGVRDVNIQYF. The chain is built from TRBV5-1 and TRBJ2-4; D might be TRBD1 (5 bases). With the read ending 3 residues before the CDR3 end, the germline J gene is used to fill in that end. CDR3 length: 15 amino acids. The ends were cut back, 0 bases at V and 7 bases at J, with 14 bases in the middle. Per the germline V gene, CDR1 is SGHRS and CDR2 is YFSETQ. The complete variable domain, with remaining parts taken from reference TRBV5-1 and TRBJ2-4, reads KAGVTQTPRYLIKTRGQQVTLSCSPISGHRSVSWYQQTPGQGLQFLFEYFSETQRNKGNFPGRFSGRQFSNSRSEMNVSTLELGDSALYLCASSLGVRDVNIQYFGAGTRLSVL.

With respect to this clone: The CDR3 is cut off 3 residues early in the read; its end comes from the germline J gene. The chain employs TRBV5-1 and TRBJ2-2; tentatively, D is TRBD2 (6 bases). Looked up from germline, CDR1 is SGHRS and CDR2 is YFSETQ. The CDR3 has 16 amino acids. CDR3 loop: CASSLVSGPTNEKLFF. Incomplete CDR3 DNA: TGCGCCAGCAGCTTGGTTAGCGGACCAACTAATGAAAAG.

Comment on this clone: The observed sequence ends 3 residues before the CDR3 terminus, with the missing tail filled in from the germline J gene. V usage is TRBV19 and J usage is TRBJ1-1, with 10 bases fitting TRBD1. The CDR3 loop spans 15 amino acids. The germline V gene has CDR1 LNHDA and CDR2 SQIVND (reference sequence). V lost 4 bases, J lost 5 bases, and 7 bases stayed unmatched. The CDR3 bases that were read are TGTGCCAGTAGTAAGCTCGGGACAGGGGAGACTGAA. Translated, it gives CASSKLGTGETE. The full CDR3 protein is CASSKLGTGETEAFF. Supplemented by reference TRBV19 and TRBJ1-1, the full variable domain reads DGGITQSPKYLFRKEGQNVTLSCEQNLNHDAMYWYRQDPGQGLRLIYYSQIVNDFQKGDIAEGYSVSREKKESFPLTVTSAQKNPTAFYLCASSKLGTGETEAFFGQGTRLTVV.

Comment on this clone: The read ends 3 residues early relative to the CDR3; the germline J gene fills the gap. This sequence joins TRBV18 and TRBJ2-4, with 7 bases that match TRBD1. The germline gives CDR1 KGHSH, CDR2 LQKENI. CDR3 length: 15 amino acids. The CDR3 sequence: CASSPYRDSDGGQYF. Partial CDR3 DNA: TGTGCCAGCTCACCCTACCGGGACAGCGACGGAGGT.

Worth noting for this clone: The CDR3 end falls 3 residues outside the read, so it is completed with the germline J gene. The chain combines TRBV7-9 with TRBJ1-2; D is unresolved. CDR1 is SEHNR, CDR2 FQNEAQ, per germline (reference sequence). This CDR3 is 14 amino acids long. The CDR3 spells CASSQMALNNDYTF. The sequenced part of the CDR3 DNA is TGTGCCAGCAGCCAAATGGCCCTGAACAATGAC.

Remarks on this clone: The CDR3 end lies 3 residues beyond the end of the read and is filled in from the germline J gene. The gene calls are TRBV20-1 and TRBJ2-1, with TRBD1 matching 12 bases. Germline values: CDR1 DFQATT, CDR2 SNEGSKA (reference sequence). Trimming took 5 bases from V and 7 from J; bases not matched to a gene: 6. The CDR3 totals 14 residues. The CDR3 here is CSAGRDRGRNEQFF. The DNA read from the CDR3 is TGCAGTGCTGGCCGGGACAGGGGGCGGAATGAG.

As for this clone: Read sequence stops 3 residues before the CDR3 end, and the germline J gene provides the missing end. The chain recombines TRBV6-1 with TRBJ1-5; a weak D match, TRBD1 (5 bases). The CDR3 consists of 15 residues. V was cut by 2 bases and J by 5 bases, with 13 bases left in between. Per the germline V gene, CDR1 is MNHNS and CDR2 is SASEGT. CDR3 DNA (partial): TGTGCCAGCAGTGAAAGGCCAGGGAGCGATCAGCCC. Translated, it gives CASSERPGSDQP. The whole CDR3 sequence is CASSERPGSDQPQHF.

For this clone: Read coverage stops 3 residues before the CDR3 terminus; the germline J gene supplies the remainder. The V call is TRBV6-1, the J call TRBJ2-7; 7 nucleotides match TRBD2. V was clipped by 4 bases and J by 2 bases; unmatched bases: 11. The germline gives CDR1 MNHNS, CDR2 SASEGT. This CDR3 comprises 16 residues. The CDR3 DNA, read in part, is TGTGCCAGCAGTGGATTTTGGGAGGGGAGCGCCTACGAG. It specifies CASSGFWEGSAYE. In full, the CDR3 is CASSGFWEGSAYEQYF.

As for this clone: The CDR3 goes on 3 residues after the read ends, and that part is filled in from the germline J gene. The chain carries TRBV6-1 and TRBJ2-7, with a tentative D call TRBD1 (6 bases). The germline V gene has CDR1 MNHNS and CDR2 SASEGT. Trimming shortened V by 4 bases and J by 5 bases, and 12 bases separated the two germline ends. This CDR3 has 13 amino acids. The CDR3 bases that were read are TGTGCCAGCAGTGGACAGGTACAAGACGAG. It codes for CASSGQVQDE. The whole CDR3 protein is CASSGQVQDEQYF.

A note on this clone: The read ends 3 residues shy of where the CDR3 ends; the end is completed using the germline J gene. This rearrangement joins TRBV2 to TRBJ1-2; no clear D. The germline gives CDR1 SNHLY, CDR2 FYNNEI. The CDR3 totals 13 residues. V was shortened by 3 bases and J by 6 bases, with 11 bases between the two germline ends. Here the CDR3 reads CASSEREANGYTF. The DNA read from the CDR3 is TGTGCCAGCAGTGAGAGAGAAGCCAATGGC.

With regard to this clone: The read ends 3 residues before the CDR3 terminus; that terminus is restored from the germline J gene. The V and J genes are TRBV20-1 and TRBJ2-7, with TRBD1 matching over 7 bases. The CDR3 has 14 residues. Trimming at V came to 0 bases and at J to 3 bases, leaving 5 bases not matched to a gene. Looked up from germline, CDR1 is DFQATT and CDR2 is SNEGSKA (reference sequence). The CDR3 bases that were read are TGCAGTGCTAGAGAGGGCAGGGGGATCTACGAG. This sequence encodes CSAREGRGIYE. The whole CDR3 reads CSAREGRGIYEQYF.

About this clone itself: The read stops 3 residues short of the end of the CDR3; the missing end is completed from the germline J gene. The genes are TRBV2 and TRBJ2-3; 10 positions agree with TRBD1. The CDR3 covers 13 residues. Germline assignment: CDR1 SNHLY and CDR2 FYNNEI. The part of the CDR3 DNA that was read is TGTGCCAGCAGGGACAGGGGGAATCAGCCG. Residues: CASRDRGNQP. The full CDR3 is CASRDRGNQPQYF.

As regards this clone: The read finishes 3 residues shy of the CDR3 end, and the germline J gene is used to complete it. This chain uses TRBV19 with TRBJ2-3; 7 nucleotides align to TRBD1. V lost 5 bases, J lost 3 bases, and 8 bases stayed unmatched. The CDR3 is made up of 15 amino acids. Germline CDR1 is LNHDA and CDR2 is SQIVND (reference sequence). The CDR3 sequence is CASSLDRVATDTQYF. CDR3 bases read: TGTGCCAGTAGTCTCGACAGGGTGGCGACAGATACG.

Note on this clone: The read stops 3 residues short of the end of the CDR3; the missing end is completed from the germline J gene. The J gene is TRBJ1-2, the V gene TRBV30; D unresolved. The germline CDR1 and CDR2 sequences are GTSNPN and SVGIG (reference sequence). Trimming took 7 bases from V and 2 from J, leaving 8 bases between them. The CDR3 contains 11 residues. CDR3 DNA, as far as it was read: TGTGCCTCTCAGTTAAACTATGGC. It encodes CASQLNYG. The CDR3 in its entirety is CASQLNYGYTF.